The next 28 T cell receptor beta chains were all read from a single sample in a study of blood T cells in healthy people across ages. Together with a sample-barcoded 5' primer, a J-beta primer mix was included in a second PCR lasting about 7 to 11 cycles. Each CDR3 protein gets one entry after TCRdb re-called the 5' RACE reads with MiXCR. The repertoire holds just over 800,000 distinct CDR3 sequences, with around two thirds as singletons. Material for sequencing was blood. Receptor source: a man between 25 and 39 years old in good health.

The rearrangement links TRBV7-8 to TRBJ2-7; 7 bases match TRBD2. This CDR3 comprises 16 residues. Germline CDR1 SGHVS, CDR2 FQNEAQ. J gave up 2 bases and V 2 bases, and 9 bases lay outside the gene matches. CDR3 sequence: CASSLKWSSGTYEQYF. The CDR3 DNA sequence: TGTGCCAGCAGCTTAAAATGGTCTAGCGGAACCTACGAGCAGTACTTC. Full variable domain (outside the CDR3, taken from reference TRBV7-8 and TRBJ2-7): GAGVSQSPRYKVAKRGQDVALRCDPISGHVSLFWYQQALGQGPEFLTYFQNEAQLDKSGLPSDRFFAERPEGSVSTLKIQRTQQEDSAVYLCASSLKWSSGTYEQYFGPGTRLTVT.

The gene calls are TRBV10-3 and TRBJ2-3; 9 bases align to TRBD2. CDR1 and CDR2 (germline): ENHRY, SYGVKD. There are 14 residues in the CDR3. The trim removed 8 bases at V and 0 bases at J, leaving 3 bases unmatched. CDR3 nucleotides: TGTGCCATCCGCGGGGGGGCGAGCACAGATACGCAGTATTTT. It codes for CAIRGGASTDTQYF.

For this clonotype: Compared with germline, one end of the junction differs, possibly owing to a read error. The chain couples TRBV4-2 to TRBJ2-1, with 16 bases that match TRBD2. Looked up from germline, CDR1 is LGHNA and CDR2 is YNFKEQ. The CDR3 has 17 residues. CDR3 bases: TGTGCCAGCAGTCAAGGGGGACTAGCGGGGGGGCCGAATGAGCAGTTCTTC. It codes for CASSQGGLAGGPNEQFF.

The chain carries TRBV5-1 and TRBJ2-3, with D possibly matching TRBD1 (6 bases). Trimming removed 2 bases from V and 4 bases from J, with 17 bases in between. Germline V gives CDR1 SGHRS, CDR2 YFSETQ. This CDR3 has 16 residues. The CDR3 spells CASSFTGKRVPDTQYF. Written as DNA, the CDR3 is TGCGCCAGCAGCTTCACAGGGAAGAGGGTCCCAGATACGCAGTATTTT.

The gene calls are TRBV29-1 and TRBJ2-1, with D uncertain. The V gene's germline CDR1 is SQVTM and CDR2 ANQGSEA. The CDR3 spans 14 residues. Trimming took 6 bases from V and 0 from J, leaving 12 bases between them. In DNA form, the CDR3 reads TGCAGCGTCCAAGTGGTTCACTCCTACAATGAGCAGTTCTTC. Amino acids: CSVQVVHSYNEQFF.

The CDR3 nucleotides are TGTGCCAGCAGCCCCTTGGCGGAGGACAGGGTTGATGGCTACACCTTC. Translating gives CASSPLAEDRVDGYTF. V is TRBV4-2 and J is TRBJ1-2; 8 nucleotides line up with TRBD1. The V segment lost 4 bases and the J segment 6 bases; nucleotides outside the gene matches: 13. This CDR3 comprises 16 residues. CDR1 is LGHNA and CDR2 is YNFKEQ in the germline V gene.

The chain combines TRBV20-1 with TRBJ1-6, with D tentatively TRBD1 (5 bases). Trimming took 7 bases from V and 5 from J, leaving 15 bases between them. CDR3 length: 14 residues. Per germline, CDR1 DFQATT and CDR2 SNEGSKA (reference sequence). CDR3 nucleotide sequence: TGCAGTGTTCTTCACAGGTCTGATAATTCACCCCTCCACTTT. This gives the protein CSVLHRSDNSPLHF.

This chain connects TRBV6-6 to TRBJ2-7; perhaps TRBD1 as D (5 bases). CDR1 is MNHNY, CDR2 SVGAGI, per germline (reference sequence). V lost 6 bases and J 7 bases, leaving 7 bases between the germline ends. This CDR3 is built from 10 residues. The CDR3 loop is CASSQGEQYF. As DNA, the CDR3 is TGTGCCAGCAGCCAGGGTGAGCAGTACTTC.

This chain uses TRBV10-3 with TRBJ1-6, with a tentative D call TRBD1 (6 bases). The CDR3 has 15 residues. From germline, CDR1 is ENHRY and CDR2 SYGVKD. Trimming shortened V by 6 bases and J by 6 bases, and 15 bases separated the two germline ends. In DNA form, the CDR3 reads TGTGCCATCAGGGATAGTCAGGGGTTTAATTCACCCCTCCACTTT. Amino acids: CAIRDSQGFNSPLHF.

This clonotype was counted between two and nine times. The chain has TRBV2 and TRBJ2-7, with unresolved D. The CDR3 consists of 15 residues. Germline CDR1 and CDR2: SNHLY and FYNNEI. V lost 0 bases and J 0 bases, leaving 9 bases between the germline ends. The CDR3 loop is CASSEAGINSYEQYF. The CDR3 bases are TGTGCCAGCAGTGAAGCAGGTATTAACTCCTACGAGCAGTACTTC.

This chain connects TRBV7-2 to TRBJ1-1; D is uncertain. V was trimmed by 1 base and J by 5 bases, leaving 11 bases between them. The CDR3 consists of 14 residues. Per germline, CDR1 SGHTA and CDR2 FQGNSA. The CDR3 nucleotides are TGTGCCAGCAGCTTAGTGACCCGGGGAACTGAAGCTTTCTTT. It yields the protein CASSLVTRGTEAFF.

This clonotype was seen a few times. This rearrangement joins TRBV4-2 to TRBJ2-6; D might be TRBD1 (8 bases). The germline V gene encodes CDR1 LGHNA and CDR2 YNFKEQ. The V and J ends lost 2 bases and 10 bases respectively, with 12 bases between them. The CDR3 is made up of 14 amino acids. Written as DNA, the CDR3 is TGTGCCAGCAGCCAACCACAGGGGGGGAACGTCCTGACTTTC. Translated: CASSQPQGGNVLTF.

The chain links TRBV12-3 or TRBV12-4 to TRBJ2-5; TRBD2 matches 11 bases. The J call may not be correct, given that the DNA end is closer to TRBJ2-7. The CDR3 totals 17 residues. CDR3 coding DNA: TGTGCCAGCACCCAACTAGCGGGGGAACCACTGACCTGCGAGCAGTACTTC. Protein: CASTQLAGEPLTCEQYF.

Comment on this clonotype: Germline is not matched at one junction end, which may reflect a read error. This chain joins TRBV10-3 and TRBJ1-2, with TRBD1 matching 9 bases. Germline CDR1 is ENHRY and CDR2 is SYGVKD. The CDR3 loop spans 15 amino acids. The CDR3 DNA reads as TGTGCCATCAGTGAACCAACAGGGGGCGCATATGGTTACACCTTC. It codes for CAISEPTGGAYGYTF.

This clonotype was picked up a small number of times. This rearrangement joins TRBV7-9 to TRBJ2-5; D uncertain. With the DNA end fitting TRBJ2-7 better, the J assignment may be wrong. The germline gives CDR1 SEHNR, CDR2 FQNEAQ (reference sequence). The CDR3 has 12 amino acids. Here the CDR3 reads CASSLDKREQYF. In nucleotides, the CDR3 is TGTGCCAGCAGCTTAGATAAGCGCGAGCAGTACTTC.

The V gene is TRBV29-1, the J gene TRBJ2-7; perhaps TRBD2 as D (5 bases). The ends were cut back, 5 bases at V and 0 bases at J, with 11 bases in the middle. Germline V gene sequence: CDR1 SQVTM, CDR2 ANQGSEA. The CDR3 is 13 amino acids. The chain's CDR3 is CSVSRGHSYEQYF. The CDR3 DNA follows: TGCAGCGTTTCTCGGGGTCACTCCTACGAGCAGTACTTC.

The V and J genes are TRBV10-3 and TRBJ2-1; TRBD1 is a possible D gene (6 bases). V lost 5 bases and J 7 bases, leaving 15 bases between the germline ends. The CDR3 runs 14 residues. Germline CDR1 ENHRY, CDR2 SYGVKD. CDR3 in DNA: TGTGCCATCAGTAAGACAGGTGGGGATAATGAGCAGTTCTTC. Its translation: CAISKTGGDNEQFF.

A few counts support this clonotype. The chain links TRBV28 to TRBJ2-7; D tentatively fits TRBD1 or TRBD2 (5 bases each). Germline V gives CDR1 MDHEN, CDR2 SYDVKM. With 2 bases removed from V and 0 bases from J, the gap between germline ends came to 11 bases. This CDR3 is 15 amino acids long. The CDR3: CASSLEGPSSYEQYF. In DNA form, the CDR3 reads TGTGCCAGCAGTTTAGAGGGGCCCTCCTCCTACGAGCAGTACTTC.

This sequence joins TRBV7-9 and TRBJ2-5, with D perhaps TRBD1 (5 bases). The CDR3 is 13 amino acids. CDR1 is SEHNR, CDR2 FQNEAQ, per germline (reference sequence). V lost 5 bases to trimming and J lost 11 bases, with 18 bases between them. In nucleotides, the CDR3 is TGTGCCAGCAGCCGACAGACCTACAATGAGCAGTACTTC. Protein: CASSRQTYNEQYF.

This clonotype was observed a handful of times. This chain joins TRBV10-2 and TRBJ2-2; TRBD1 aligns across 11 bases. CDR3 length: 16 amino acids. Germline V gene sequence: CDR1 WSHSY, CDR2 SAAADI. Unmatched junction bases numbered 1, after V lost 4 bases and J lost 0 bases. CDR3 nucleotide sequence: TGCGCCAGCAGTGGGACAGGGGGCGCGAACACCGGGGAGCTGTTTTTT. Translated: CASSGTGGANTGELFF.

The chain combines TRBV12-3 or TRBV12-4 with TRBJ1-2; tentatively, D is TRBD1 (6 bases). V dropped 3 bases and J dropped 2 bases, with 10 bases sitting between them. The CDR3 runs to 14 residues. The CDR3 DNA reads TGTGCCAGCAGTTTTGCAGGGGTAAACTATGGCTACACCTTC. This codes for CASSFAGVNYGYTF.

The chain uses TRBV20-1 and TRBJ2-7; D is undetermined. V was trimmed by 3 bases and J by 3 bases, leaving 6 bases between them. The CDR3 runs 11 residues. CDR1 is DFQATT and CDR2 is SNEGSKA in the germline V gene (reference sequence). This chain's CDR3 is CSASSDYEQYF. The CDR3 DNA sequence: TGCAGTGCTAGTTCCGACTACGAGCAGTACTTC.

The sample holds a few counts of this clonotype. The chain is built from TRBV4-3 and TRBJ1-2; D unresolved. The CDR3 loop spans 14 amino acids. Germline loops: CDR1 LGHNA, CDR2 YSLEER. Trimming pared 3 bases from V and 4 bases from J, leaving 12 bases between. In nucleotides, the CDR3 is TGCGCCAGCAGCCATGGTGAATCGGGCTATGGCTACACCTTC. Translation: CASSHGESGYGYTF.

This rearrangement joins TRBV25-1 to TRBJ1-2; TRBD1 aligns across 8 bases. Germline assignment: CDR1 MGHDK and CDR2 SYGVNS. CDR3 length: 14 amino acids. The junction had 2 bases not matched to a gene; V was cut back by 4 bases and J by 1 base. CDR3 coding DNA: TGTGCCAGCAGTGCGGACAGGGTTAACTATGGCTACACCTTC. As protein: CASSADRVNYGYTF.

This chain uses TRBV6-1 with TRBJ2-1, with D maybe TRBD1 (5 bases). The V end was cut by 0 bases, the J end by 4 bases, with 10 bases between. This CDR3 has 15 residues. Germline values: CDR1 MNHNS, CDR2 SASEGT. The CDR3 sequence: CASSEAADNYNEQFF. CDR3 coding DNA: TGTGCCAGCAGTGAAGCGGCGGACAATTACAATGAGCAGTTCTTC.

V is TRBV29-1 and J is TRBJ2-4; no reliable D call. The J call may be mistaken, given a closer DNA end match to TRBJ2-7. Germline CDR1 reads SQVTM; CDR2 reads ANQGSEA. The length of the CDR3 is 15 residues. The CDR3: CSVEDPQNGAYEQYF. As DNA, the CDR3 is TGCAGCGTTGAAGATCCCCAGAACGGAGCCTACGAGCAGTACTTC.

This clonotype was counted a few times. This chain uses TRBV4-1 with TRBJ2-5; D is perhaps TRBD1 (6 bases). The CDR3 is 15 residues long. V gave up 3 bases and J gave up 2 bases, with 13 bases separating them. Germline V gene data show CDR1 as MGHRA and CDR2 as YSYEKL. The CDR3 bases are TGCGCCAGCAGCCAGCCCTTTGGACAGCAAGAGACCCAGTACTTC. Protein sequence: CASSQPFGQQETQYF.

The CDR3 DNA is TGTGCCAGCAGTTCTCAGGGGGCTGAAATTCAGTACTTC. Translated: CASSSQGAEIQYF. The chain joins TRBV27 to TRBJ2-4; 8 bases align to TRBD1. The CDR3 extends over 13 amino acids. Trimming removed 4 bases from V and 10 bases from J; junction bases left unmatched: 6. Per germline, CDR1 MNHEY and CDR2 SMNVEV (reference sequence).